This TCR beta chain was recovered during a study of shared clonotypes between healthy human individuals. Study-wide background: CD4 naive and memory got three plates each, CD8 naive two, CD8 memory one. Notes on the study in general: Among non-shared clonotypes, generation probabilities were lower than among those shared by all four donors.

CD45RO-negative, CCR7-positively selected cells formed the naive CD8 fraction, excluding terminally differentiated effector memory CD45RA+ cells. Donors, healthy HIV-negative adults, lacked recent acute infections or vaccinations. Notes on this clone: The antigen is undetermined.

A deep-level run was used for the assay. Sequencing used immunoSEQ multiplex PCR; TCRdb keeps in-frame clones, though not all of them. The table has more than 550,000 clones, 90% to 95% seen once; the top ten hold 24%. Material for sequencing was naive CD8+ T cells sorted from blood. This clonotype originated in a man aged 25-45 years in good health.

CDR3 sequence reads: CASSPSAGSQETQYF. As DNA, the CDR3 is TGTGCCAGCAGCCCCTCAGCGGGATCGCAAGAGACCCAGTACTTC. The rearrangement links TRBV7-9 to TRBJ2-5; TRBD2 matches at 7 bases. The V gene end was trimmed by 5 bases and the J gene end by 2 bases; junction bases not matched to a gene: 8. Per the germline V gene, CDR1 is SEHNR and CDR2 is FQNEAQ (reference sequence). The CDR3 has 15 residues.